This is a list of T cell receptor beta chains from one sample in a study of cytomegalovirus exposure and HLA in healthy donors. This table comes from immunoSEQ multiplex PCR, and its TCRdb copy is limited to in-frame clones, with some not included. This table holds 84,000 or so clones, around four fifths found once. Sequencing was done on a sample of PBMCs. The source of these receptors is a boy aged 5 to 17 in good health and CMV-seronegative. The CDR3 runs from the conserved cysteine through the conserved F or W. The D gene is left open where the match is weak. Not all rows give a size; the values are once, few, many and, for expanded clones, a class.

CASSLERPQHF | TGTGCCAGCAGCCTCGAGCGGCCCCAGCATTTT | TRBJ1-5 | . | TRBV28 | .
CASSSGQGQNQPQHF | TGTGCCAGCAGTTCCGGACAGGGGCAAAATCAGCCCCAGCATTTT | TRBJ1-5 | TRBD1 | TRBV7-2 | .
CSVESMGAAGELFF | TGCAGCGTTGAGAGTATGGGGGCGGCCGGGGAGCTGTTTTTT | TRBJ2-2 | . | TRBV29-1 | .
CASTSTTVTYGYTF | TGTGCCAGCACCTCTACTACTGTAACCTATGGCTACACCTTC | TRBJ1-2 | . | TRBV28 | once
CASSLPGERTRGYTF | TGTGCCAGCAGCCTCCCGGGGGAGAGGACTAGAGGCTACACCTTC | TRBJ1-2 | . | TRBV4-2 | .
CASSATGGFTEAFF | TGTGCCAGCAGCGCAACAGGGGGCTTCACTGAAGCTTTCTTT | TRBJ1-1 | TRBD1 | TRBV9 | .
CASSLGAGAYEQYF | TGTGCCAGCAGTTTAGGGGCAGGGGCCTACGAGCAGTACTTC | TRBJ2-7 | . | TRBV27 | .
CASSLWRNDNEQFF | TGTGCCAGCAGTTTATGGAGGAACGACAATGAGCAGTTCTTC | TRBJ2-1 | . | TRBV27 | .
CASSLQTGHPEKLFF | TGTGCCAGCAGCTTGCAAACAGGTCACCCTGAAAAACTGTTTTTT | TRBJ1-4 | . | TRBV7-9 | few
CASSTPGEGPNSPLHF | TGTGCCAGCAGTACTCCTGGGGAGGGACCAAATTCACCCCTCCACTTT | TRBJ1-6 | . | TRBV7-9 | .
CASSPTVENEQFF | TGTGCCAGCAGTCCGACAGTGGAGAATGAGCAGTTCTTC | TRBJ2-1 | . | TRBV28 | .
CASSSEGIQPQHF | TGTGCCAGCAGCTCCGAGGGTATTCAGCCCCAGCATTTT | TRBJ1-5 | . | TRBV7-9 | few
CASSLGGQGGYEQYF | TGCGCCAGCAGCTTGGGCGGACAGGGGGGTTACGAGCAGTACTTC | TRBJ2-7 | TRBD1 | TRBV5-1 | .
CASTLGQAPLSGANVLTF | TGTGCCAGCACCCTCGGACAGGCCCCCCTCTCTGGGGCCAACGTCCTGACTTTC | TRBJ2-6 | TRBD1 | TRBV5-4 | .
CASSLEGVSYEQYF | TGTGCCAGCAGCTTAGAGGGGGTCTCCTACGAGCAGTACTTC | TRBJ2-7 | . | TRBV7-2 | .
CASSFLDRNTEAFF | TGTGCCAGCAGCTTCCTGGACAGGAACACTGAAGCTTTCTTT | TRBJ1-1 | . | TRBV7-6 | .
CASSLRQDSSPLHF | TGTGCCAGCAGTCTTCGACAGGACAGCTCACCCCTCCACTTT | TRBJ1-6 | . | TRBV27 | .
CASSARWGDGYTF | TGTGCCAGCAGTGCCCGGTGGGGCGATGGCTACACCTTC | TRBJ1-2 | . | TRBV2 | .
CATLTFAPLGNQPQHF | TGTGCCACCTTAACATTTGCACCGCTGGGCAATCAGCCCCAGCATTTT | TRBJ1-5 | . | TRBV6-4 | .
CASSLAPGAETQYF | TGCGCCAGCAGCTTGGCCCCGGGTGCGGAGACCCAGTACTTC | TRBJ2-5 | . | TRBV5-1 | .
CASSLASRGDTEAFF | TGTGCCAGCAGCTTGGCTTCCAGGGGGGACACTGAAGCTTTCTTT | TRBJ1-1 | TRBD1 | TRBV7-9 | .
CASSDGAGGYNEQFF | TGTGCCAGCAGTGACGGGGCGGGAGGGTACAATGAGCAGTTCTTC | TRBJ2-1 | TRBD2 | TRBV6-4 | .
CASSPGTGVLEQYF | TGTGCCAGCAGTCCCGGGACAGGGGTCCTCGAGCAGTACTTC | TRBJ2-7 | TRBD1 | TRBV27 | .
CSGILSSSVNTEAFF | TGCAGCGGTATCCTTTCTTCCTCCGTGAACACTGAAGCTTTCTTT | TRBJ1-1 | . | TRBV29-1 | .
CASRFSPGQSYEQYF | TGTGCCAGCAGGTTTTCACCGGGACAGAGCTACGAGCAGTACTTC | TRBJ2-7 | TRBD1 | TRBV5-8 | .
CASSPAGTDYGYTF | TGTGCCAGCAGCCCAGCCGGGACAGACTATGGCTACACCTTC | TRBJ1-2 | TRBD1 | TRBV7-2 | .
CASSPGGYTEAFF | TGTGCCAGTAGTCCCGGGGGGTACACTGAAGCTTTCTTT | TRBJ1-1 | . | TRBV19 | once
CASSFFQELREQYF | TGTGCCAGCAGCTTTTTTCAGGAACTTCGCGAGCAGTACTTC | TRBJ2-7 | . | TRBV5-4 | .
CASSIAGSSYNEQFF | TGCGCCAGCAGCATAGCGGGAAGCTCCTACAATGAGCAGTTCTTC | TRBJ2-1 | TRBD2 | TRBV4-3 | .
CASSLVRGGSDEQYF | TGTGCCAGCAGCTTAGTACGAGGGGGCAGCGACGAGCAGTACTTC | TRBJ2-7 | TRBD1 | TRBV7-8 | .
CASSISQSYEQYF | TGTGCCAGTAGTATTAGCCAGTCCTACGAGCAGTACTTC | TRBJ2-7 | . | TRBV19 | .
CASSISGSKDTQYF | TGCGCCAGCAGTATTAGCGGGAGTAAAGATACGCAGTATTTT | TRBJ2-3 | TRBD2 | TRBV4-1 | .
CASSPPTGGSYEQYF | TGTGCCAGCAGCCCCCCGACAGGCGGATCCTACGAGCAGTACTTC | TRBJ2-7 | . | TRBV7-9 | .
CASSLGRVPYEQYF | TGTGCCAGCAGCTTAGGACGGGTCCCCTACGAGCAGTACTTC | TRBJ2-7 | . | TRBV7-2 | .
CASSLARGVVHNEQFF | TGCGCCAGCAGCCTCGCACGGGGAGTCGTACACAATGAGCAGTTCTTC | TRBJ2-1 | . | TRBV4-3 | .